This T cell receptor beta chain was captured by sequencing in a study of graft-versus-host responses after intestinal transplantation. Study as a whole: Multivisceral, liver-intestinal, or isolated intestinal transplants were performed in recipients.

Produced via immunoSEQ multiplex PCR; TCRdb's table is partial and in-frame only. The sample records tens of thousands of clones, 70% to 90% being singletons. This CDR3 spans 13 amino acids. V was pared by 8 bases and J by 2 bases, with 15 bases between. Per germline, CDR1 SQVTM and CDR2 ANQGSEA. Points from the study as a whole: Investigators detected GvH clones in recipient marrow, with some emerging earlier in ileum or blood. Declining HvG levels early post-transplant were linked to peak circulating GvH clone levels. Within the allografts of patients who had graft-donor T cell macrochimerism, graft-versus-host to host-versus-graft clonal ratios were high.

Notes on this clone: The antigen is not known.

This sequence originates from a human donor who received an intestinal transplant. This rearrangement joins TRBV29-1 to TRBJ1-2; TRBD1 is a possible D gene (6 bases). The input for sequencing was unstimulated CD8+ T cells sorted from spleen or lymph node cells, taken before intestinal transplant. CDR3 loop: CSLGTPGNYGYTF. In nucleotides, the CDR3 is TGCAGCCTCGGGACACCGGGGAACTATGGCTACACCTTC.